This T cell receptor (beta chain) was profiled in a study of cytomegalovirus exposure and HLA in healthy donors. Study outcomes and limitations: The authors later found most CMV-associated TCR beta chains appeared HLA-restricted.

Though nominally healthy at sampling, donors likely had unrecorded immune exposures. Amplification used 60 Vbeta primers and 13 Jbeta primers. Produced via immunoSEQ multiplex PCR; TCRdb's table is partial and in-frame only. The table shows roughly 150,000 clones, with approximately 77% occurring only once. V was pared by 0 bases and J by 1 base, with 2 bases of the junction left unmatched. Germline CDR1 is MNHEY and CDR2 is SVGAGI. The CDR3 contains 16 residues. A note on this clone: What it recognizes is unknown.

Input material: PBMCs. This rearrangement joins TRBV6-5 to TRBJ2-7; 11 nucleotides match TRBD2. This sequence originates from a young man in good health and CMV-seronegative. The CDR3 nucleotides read TGTGCCAGCAGTTACTCTTTAGCGGGAGGGTCCTACGAGCAGTACTTC. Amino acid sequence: CASSYSLAGGSYEQYF.